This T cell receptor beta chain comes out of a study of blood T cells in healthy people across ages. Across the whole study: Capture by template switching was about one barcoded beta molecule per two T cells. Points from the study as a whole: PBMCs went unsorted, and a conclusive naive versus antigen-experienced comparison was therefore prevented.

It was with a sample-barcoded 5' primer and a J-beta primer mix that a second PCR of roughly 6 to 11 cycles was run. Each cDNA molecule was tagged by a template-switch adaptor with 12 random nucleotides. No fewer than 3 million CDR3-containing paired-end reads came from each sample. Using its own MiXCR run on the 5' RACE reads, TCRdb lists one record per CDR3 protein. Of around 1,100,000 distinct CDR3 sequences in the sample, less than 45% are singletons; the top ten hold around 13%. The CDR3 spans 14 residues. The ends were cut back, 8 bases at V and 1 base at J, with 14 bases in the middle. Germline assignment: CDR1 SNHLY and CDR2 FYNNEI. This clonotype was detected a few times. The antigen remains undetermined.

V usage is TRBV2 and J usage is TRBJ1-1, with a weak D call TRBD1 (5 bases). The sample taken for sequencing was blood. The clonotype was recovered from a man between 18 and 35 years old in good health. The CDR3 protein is CASVAGTENTEAFF. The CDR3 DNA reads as TGTGCCAGCGTCGCGGGGACGGAGAACACTGAAGCTTTCTTT.